Given below is one T cell receptor beta chain in context. Its matching antigen is unknown. TCRdb reprocessed the RACE reads via MiXCR and lists one record per CDR3 protein. This sample has about 260,000 distinct CDR3 sequences; 7.5% to 10% occur once, and the top ten carry about 2.1%. This record belongs to a study of human T cells and chemical hapten exposure. In the study overall: Read at 6 days, the patch tests placed 0.01% DPC on the upper back. Study conclusions and caveats: Significantly more large CDR3 similarity clusters arose among expanded TCRs than among controls. Alopecia in the donors means their immune response may deviate from healthy people's. No alteration of TCRs above 1 in 1000 frequency was seen with DPC sensitization.

Time point meaning: pre-sensitization, week 0. Treatment here: therapeutic diphenylcyclopropenone sensitization with weekly scalp DPC. The TCR originated in a woman in her thirties or forties with alopecia areata. Some clones in this sample may be carry-over from other donors' samples. The input for sequencing was whole blood, taken in connection with sensitization to the hapten diphenylcyclopropenone (DPC).

The CDR3 spells CASSLEGGRLRTEAFF. The CDR3 DNA reads TGTGCCAGCAGTTTGGAGGGAGGACGCTTGAGGACTGAAGCTTTCTTT. The chain joins TRBV27 to TRBJ1-1; D not resolved. CDR3 size: 16 residues. Germline CDR1 is MNHEY and CDR2 is SMNVEV (reference sequence). V lost 3 bases to trimming and J lost 5 bases, with 19 bases between them.